A single sample is the source of the 32 T cell receptor beta chains below, sequenced in a study of T cells after yellow fever vaccination. TCRdb reanalysed the 5' RACE reads using MiXCR and keeps one entry per CDR3 protein. The sample has approximately 330,000 distinct CDR3 sequences, approximately 12% seen once. The input for sequencing was CD4+ T cells sorted from PBMCs, taken 15 days after the yellow fever booster vaccination. Receptor source: a man aged 18 to 30 who received the YFV17D yellow fever vaccine.

This clonotype showed up just a few times. The V gene is TRBV27, the J gene TRBJ1-5; no reliable D call. Germline loops: CDR1 MNHEY, CDR2 SMNVEV (reference sequence). V was trimmed by 4 bases and J by 0 bases, leaving 16 bases between them. This CDR3 spans 17 amino acids. For the CDR3, the DNA is TGTGCCAGCAGTTCTCTGATCGGGGTTTATAGCAATCAGCCCCAGCATTTT. It encodes CASSSLIGVYSNQPQHF.

This chain joins TRBV6-2 or TRBV6-3 and TRBJ2-7; D gene unclear. Trimming took 6 bases from V and 3 from J, leaving 6 bases between them. Per the germline V gene, CDR1 is MNHEY and CDR2 is SVGEGT. The CDR3 is 11 amino acids. This chain's CDR3 is CASSSRYEQYV. CDR3 nucleotides: TGTGCCAGCAGCTCCCGCTACGAGCAGTACGTC.

The rearrangement links TRBV7-2 to TRBJ2-5; unclear D gene. Trimming cost V 4 bases and J 7 bases, with 22 bases left between them. This CDR3 comprises 16 residues. In germline, CDR1 is SGHTA, CDR2 FQGNSA. CDR3 region: CASSSRALRVPGTQYF. CDR3 in DNA: TGTGCCAGCAGCTCCCGGGCCCTAAGAGTCCCAGGGACCCAGTACTTC.

This clonotype appeared many times. The gene calls are TRBV6-5 and TRBJ2-1; TRBD2 matches 12 bases. The CDR3 is made up of 15 amino acids. V was pared by 6 bases and J by 8 bases, with 8 bases of the junction left unmatched. Germline V gene data show CDR1 as MNHEY and CDR2 as SVGAGI. As DNA, the CDR3 is TGTGCCAGCAGCCGACTAGCGGGGGTTAGGGATGAGCAGTTCTTC. Amino acid sequence: CASSRLAGVRDEQFF.

This clonotype was detected only a few times. The V gene is TRBV7-8, the J gene TRBJ2-1; TRBD2 is a possible D gene (6 bases). Trimming pared 2 bases from V and 4 bases from J, leaving 12 bases between. Germline V gene lookup returns CDR1 SGHVS and CDR2 FQNEAQ. This CDR3 contains 15 residues. CDR3 residues: CASSLPGLNYNEQFF. CDR3 DNA: TGTGCCAGCAGCTTACCGGGACTTAATTACAATGAGCAGTTCTTC.

This clonotype came up once. The chain is built from TRBV6-2 or TRBV6-3 and TRBJ2-6; D is perhaps TRBD2 (5 bases). CDR1 and CDR2 (germline): MNHEY, SVGEGT. This CDR3 has 13 amino acids. Trimming pared 8 bases from V and 4 bases from J, leaving 9 bases between. This CDR3 is CASGPSGANVLTF. DNA of the CDR3: TGTGCCAGCGGACCTAGCGGGGCCAACGTCCTGACTTTC.

This chain joins TRBV24-1 and TRBJ2-3; either TRBD1 or TRBD2 may supply D (6 bases each). Germline V gene data show CDR1 as KGHDR and CDR2 as SFDVKD. V was trimmed by 4 bases and J by 4 bases, leaving 17 bases between them. The CDR3 extends over 16 amino acids. CDR3 sequence reads: CATSDPGGRQADTQYF. DNA for the CDR3: TGTGCCACCAGTGACCCTGGAGGGCGACAGGCAGATACGCAGTATTTT.

This clonotype was seen only a few times. The V and J genes are TRBV14 and TRBJ1-1; maybe TRBD1 (6 bases). This CDR3 region has 16 residues. Trimming removed 3 bases at V and 4 bases at J, with 18 bases between. The germline gives CDR1 SGHDN, CDR2 FVKESK. The CDR3 nucleotides are TGTGCCAGCAGCCACAAAAACAGGGTTCTAGGCACTGAAGCTTTCTTT. Its translation is CASSHKNRVLGTEAFF.

The rearrangement links TRBV4-3 to TRBJ1-1, with unresolved D. The CDR3 totals 14 residues. CDR1 LGHNA and CDR2 YSLEER come from the germline V gene. V was cut by 1 base and J by 0 bases, with 6 bases left in between. CDR3 sequence: CASSQVDVNTEAFF. The CDR3 DNA follows: TGCGCCAGCAGCCAAGTTGACGTGAACACTGAAGCTTTCTTT.

This clonotype was seen many times. This CDR3 is CASSPGGGRNEQFF. The CDR3 nucleotides are TGTGCCAGCAGCCCAGGGGGCGGGAGGAATGAGCAGTTCTTC. The J gene is TRBJ2-1, the V gene TRBV7-3; the D call may be TRBD1 or TRBD2 (8 bases each). The V end was cut by 5 bases, the J end by 7 bases, with 15 bases between. In germline, CDR1 is SGHTA, CDR2 FQGTGA. The CDR3 has 14 residues.

CDR3 in DNA: TGTGCCAGCAGCCCGGATGGAGGGTATGGCTACACCTTC. Protein: CASSPDGGYGYTF. This sequence joins TRBV5-4 and TRBJ1-2; D unresolved. The V end was cut by 4 bases, the J end by 5 bases, with 12 bases between. Germline CDR1 and CDR2: SGHNT and YYREEE (reference sequence). CDR3 length: 13 amino acids.

This clonotype has a handful of counts. This chain connects TRBV28 to TRBJ1-2; 7 nucleotides align to TRBD1. This CDR3 has 13 amino acids. Unmatched junction bases numbered 7, after V lost 8 bases and J lost 4 bases. The V gene's germline CDR1 is MDHEN and CDR2 SYDVKM. CDR3 nucleotides: TGTGCCAGCCACAGGGGAGAGGCCTATGGCTACACCTTC. Protein: CASHRGEAYGYTF.

J is TRBJ2-5 and V is TRBV20-1, with D possibly matching TRBD1 (6 bases). Looked up from germline, CDR1 is DFQATT and CDR2 is SNEGSKA (reference sequence). The CDR3 spans 14 residues. The germline V and J ends were trimmed by 6 bases and 5 bases, with 19 bases remaining between them. CDR3 nucleotide sequence: TGCAGTGCCGCTAACAGGGTGGGACGGGAGACCCAGTACTTC. Translated, it gives CSAANRVGRETQYF.

The genes are TRBV20-1 and TRBJ2-2, with D hard to call. The CDR3 runs to 14 residues. The V and J ends lost 3 bases and 4 bases respectively, with 12 bases between them. CDR1 is DFQATT and CDR2 is SNEGSKA in the germline V gene (reference sequence). For the CDR3, the DNA is TGCAGTGCTAGGGTCCCCGGGTCCACCGGGGAGCTGTTTTTT. The encoded protein is CSARVPGSTGELFF.

The chain uses TRBV7-9 and TRBJ1-2, with D possibly matching TRBD1 (6 bases). The V and J ends lost 3 bases and 0 bases respectively, with 20 bases between them. Germline CDR1 and CDR2: SEHNR and FQNEAQ (reference sequence). The length of the CDR3 is 18 residues. In DNA, the CDR3 is TGTGCCAGCAGCTTCCCCCTGCGACAGGCGAGAGCTAACTATGGCTACACCTTC. Translating it yields CASSFPLRQARANYGYTF.

This clonotype was counted many times. The chain carries TRBV5-1 and TRBJ2-1; 7 bases line up with TRBD2. This CDR3 comprises 15 residues. V shed 1 base and J 0 bases; nucleotides not matched to a gene: 1. CDR1 and CDR2 from the germline V gene are SGHRS and YFSETQ. The CDR3 spells CASSLRTSSYNEQFF. DNA of the CDR3: TGCGCCAGCAGCTTGAGGACTAGCTCCTACAATGAGCAGTTCTTC.

The gene calls are TRBV7-2 and TRBJ2-4; either TRBD1 or TRBD2 may fit D (6 bases each). V lost 0 bases, J lost 9 bases, and 12 bases lay in between. The CDR3 sequence is 14 residues long. The germline CDR1 and CDR2 sequences are SGHTA and FQGNSA. The CDR3 region is CASSLAGGGGIQYF. In DNA, the CDR3 is TGTGCCAGCAGCTTAGCGGGCGGAGGGGGCATTCAGTACTTC.

This clonotype was seen many times. This rearrangement joins TRBV12-3 or TRBV12-4 to TRBJ1-6, with a tentative D call TRBD1 (6 bases). The CDR3 covers 14 residues. V lost 5 bases to trimming and J lost 7 bases, with 12 bases between them. The CDR3 loop reads CASSVNRVNSPLHF. In nucleotides, the CDR3 is TGTGCCAGCAGTGTTAACAGGGTGAATTCACCCCTCCACTTT.

This clonotype was seen more than once but under ten times. This chain connects TRBV20-1 to TRBJ1-1; unclear D gene. CDR1 DFQATT and CDR2 SNEGSKA come from the germline V gene (reference sequence). Trimming took off 5 bases at V and 4 bases at J, with 14 bases between the two ends. The CDR3 runs 13 residues. The DNA for the CDR3 is TGCAGTGCTCCCCCCTCCACCTTCACTGAAGCTTTCTTT. Translation: CSAPPSTFTEAFF.

The V gene is TRBV3-1, the J gene TRBJ2-4; the D gene is possibly TRBD1 (6 bases). Trimming took off 1 base at V and 15 bases at J, with 16 bases between the two ends. The CDR3 spans 13 residues. Per the germline V gene, CDR1 is LGHDT and CDR2 is YNNKEL (reference sequence). The CDR3 sequence is CASSQGGLQGTYF. CDR3 DNA sequence: TGTGCCAGCAGCCAAGGAGGTTTACAGGGAACGTACTTC.

In its sample, this clonotype was seen a few times. This chain uses TRBV6-2 or TRBV6-3 with TRBJ2-1; TRBD1 matches at 8 bases. CDR3 length: 14 amino acids. The V gene's germline CDR1 is MNHEY and CDR2 SVGEGT. With V trimmed by 2 bases and J by 9 bases, 6 bases remained unmatched. CDR3 amino acids: CASSYGQGGGEQFF. CDR3 nucleotide sequence: TGTGCCAGCAGTTACGGACAGGGAGGTGGTGAGCAGTTCTTC.

The chain employs TRBV11-2 and TRBJ1-1; D call uncertain. CDR3 size: 15 residues. CDR1 and CDR2 from the germline V gene are SGHAT and FQNNGV. Trimming stripped 7 bases from V and 7 bases from J, with 22 bases between. The chain's CDR3 is CASNPRGSRGFEAFF. CDR3 DNA sequence: TGTGCCAGCAACCCACGAGGGTCCCGAGGTTTTGAAGCTTTCTTT.

This clonotype has only a few counts. The rearrangement joins TRBV6-6 to TRBJ2-1, with 7 bases lining up with TRBD2. Trimming cost V 2 bases and J 10 bases; bases outside gene matches: 2. Germline V lookup: CDR1 MNHNY, CDR2 SVGAGI (reference sequence). This CDR3 spans 12 amino acids. The CDR3 reads CASSYDGGEQFF. The DNA of the CDR3 is TGTGCCAGCAGTTACGACGGGGGGGAGCAGTTCTTC.

This clonotype was observed a handful of times. The rearrangement uses TRBV28 and TRBJ1-2; tentative D call: TRBD1 (6 bases). V was trimmed by 4 bases and J by 4 bases, leaving 16 bases between them. This CDR3 is built from 15 residues. Germline V gene sequence: CDR1 MDHEN, CDR2 SYDVKM. The CDR3 nucleotides are TGTGCCAGCAGTTCTGAAGGGGGTTGGCTCTATGGCTACACCTTC. Encoded protein: CASSSEGGWLYGYTF.

The V and J genes are TRBV20-1 and TRBJ2-1; 7 nucleotides line up with TRBD1. CDR1 is DFQATT and CDR2 is SNEGSKA in the germline V gene (reference sequence). There are 16 residues in the CDR3. The trim removed 5 bases at V and 0 bases at J, leaving 10 bases unmatched. CDR3 sequence (DNA): TGCAGTGCTCTCGGACTCAGGACAGGCTCCTACAATGAGCAGTTCTTC. Protein sequence: CSALGLRTGSYNEQFF.

This clonotype has just a few counts. The chain employs TRBV4-3 and TRBJ1-2; D call uncertain. Per germline, CDR1 LGHNA and CDR2 YSLEER. The ends were cut back, 2 bases at V and 4 bases at J, with 14 bases in the middle. The CDR3 loop spans 15 amino acids. This chain's CDR3 is CASSQKKAGLYGYTF. The CDR3 region has the DNA TGCGCCAGCAGCCAAAAAAAGGCCGGACTCTATGGCTACACCTTC.

The V gene is TRBV5-1, the J gene TRBJ2-7; TRBD2 matches 7 bases. Germline V gene sequence: CDR1 SGHRS, CDR2 YFSETQ. V lost 4 bases to trimming and J lost 2 bases; unmatched junction nucleotides: 9. This CDR3 is built from 15 residues. CDR3 nucleotides: TGCGCCAGCAGCCCCGTCACTAGCGTAACCTACGAGCAGTACTTC. Protein: CASSPVTSVTYEQYF.

V usage is TRBV5-1 and J usage is TRBJ1-3; weak D call: TRBD1 (6 bases). Germline CDR1 SGHRS, CDR2 YFSETQ. The CDR3 runs to 18 residues. V lost 0 bases to trimming and J lost 0 bases, with 16 bases between them. This chain's CDR3 is CASSLGGQRLSSGNTIYF. As DNA, the CDR3 is TGCGCCAGCAGCTTGGGCGGACAGAGGTTAAGCTCTGGAAACACCATATATTTT.

The chain is built from TRBV7-2 and TRBJ2-2; tentatively, D is TRBD1 (7 bases). V lost 3 bases and J lost 6, with 11 bases in between. The V gene's germline CDR1 is SGHTA and CDR2 FQGNSA. The CDR3 extends over 14 amino acids. The CDR3 sequence: CASSFTRGAGELFF. Written as DNA, the CDR3 is TGTGCCAGCAGCTTTACCAGGGGGGCCGGGGAGCTGTTTTTT.

This chain connects TRBV11-2 to TRBJ1-2; unclear D gene. CDR3 length equals 12 residues. V shed 5 bases and J shed 10 bases, with 14 bases lying between them. The V gene's germline CDR1 is SGHAT and CDR2 FQNNGV. CDR3 DNA sequence: TGTGCCAGCAGCGTGGACGGAAGGGACTACACCTTC. Its protein product is CASSVDGRDYTF.

The chain uses TRBV12-3 or TRBV12-4 and TRBJ1-5; D call uncertain. V was shortened by 3 bases and J by 4 bases, with 16 bases between the two germline ends. CDR3 length equals 16 residues. CDR3 amino acids: CASSFSGTNSNQPQHF. The DNA of the CDR3 is TGTGCCAGCAGTTTTTCGGGCACCAACTCGAATCAGCCCCAGCATTTT.

On this clonotype itself: The CDR3 does not close with the conserved phenylalanine or tryptophan, likely indicating a read error. It is unclear where the CDR3 begins or ends on the DNA, so no DNA is shown, and the CDR3 is as TCRdb lists it. This chain connects TRBV20-1 to TRBJ1-1; the table gives TRBD1 as D, unverified against the DNA. Counting both end residues, the CDR3 totals 12 amino acids. Germline V gene sequence: CDR1 DFQATT, CDR2 SNEGSKA (reference sequence). CDR3: CSARAPGTGVGI.